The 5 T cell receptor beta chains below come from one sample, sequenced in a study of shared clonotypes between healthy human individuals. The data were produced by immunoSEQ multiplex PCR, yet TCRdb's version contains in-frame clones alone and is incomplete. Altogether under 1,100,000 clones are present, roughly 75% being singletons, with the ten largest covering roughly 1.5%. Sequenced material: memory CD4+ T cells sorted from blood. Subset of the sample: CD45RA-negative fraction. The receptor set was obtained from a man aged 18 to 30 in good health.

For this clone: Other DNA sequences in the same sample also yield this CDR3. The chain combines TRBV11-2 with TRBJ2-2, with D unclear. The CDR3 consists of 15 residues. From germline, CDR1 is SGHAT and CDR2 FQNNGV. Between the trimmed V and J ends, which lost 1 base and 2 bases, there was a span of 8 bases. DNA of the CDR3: TGTGCCAGCAGCTTAGGGTCGGGTAACACCGGGGAGCTGTTTTTT. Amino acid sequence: CASSLGSGNTGELFF.

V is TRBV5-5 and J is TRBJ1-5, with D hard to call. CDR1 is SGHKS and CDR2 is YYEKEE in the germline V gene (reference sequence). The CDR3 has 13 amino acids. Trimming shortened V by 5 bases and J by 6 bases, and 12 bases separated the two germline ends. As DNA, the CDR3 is TGTGCCAGCAGTCAAGACCCGGCTCAGCCCCAGCATTTT. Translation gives CASSQDPAQPQHF.

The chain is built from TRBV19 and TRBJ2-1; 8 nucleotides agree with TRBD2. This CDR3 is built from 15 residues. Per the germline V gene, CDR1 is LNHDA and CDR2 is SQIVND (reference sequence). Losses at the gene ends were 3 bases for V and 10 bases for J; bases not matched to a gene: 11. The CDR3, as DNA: TGTGCCAGTAGTATTCCACGGTCGGCGGGAGGCGAGCAGTTCTTC. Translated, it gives CASSIPRSAGGEQFF.

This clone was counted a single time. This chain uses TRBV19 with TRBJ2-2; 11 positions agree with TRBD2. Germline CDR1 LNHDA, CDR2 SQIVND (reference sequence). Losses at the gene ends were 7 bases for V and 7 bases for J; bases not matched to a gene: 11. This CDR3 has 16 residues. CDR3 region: CASNPTSGSFIGELFF. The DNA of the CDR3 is TGTGCCAGTAATCCCACTAGCGGGAGTTTTATCGGGGAGCTGTTTTTT.

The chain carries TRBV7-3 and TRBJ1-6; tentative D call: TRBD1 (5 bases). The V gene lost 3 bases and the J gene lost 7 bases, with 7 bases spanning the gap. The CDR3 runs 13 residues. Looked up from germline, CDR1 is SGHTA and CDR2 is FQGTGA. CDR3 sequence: CASSFDRNSPLHF. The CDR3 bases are TGTGCCAGCAGCTTCGACAGAAATTCACCCCTCCACTTT.